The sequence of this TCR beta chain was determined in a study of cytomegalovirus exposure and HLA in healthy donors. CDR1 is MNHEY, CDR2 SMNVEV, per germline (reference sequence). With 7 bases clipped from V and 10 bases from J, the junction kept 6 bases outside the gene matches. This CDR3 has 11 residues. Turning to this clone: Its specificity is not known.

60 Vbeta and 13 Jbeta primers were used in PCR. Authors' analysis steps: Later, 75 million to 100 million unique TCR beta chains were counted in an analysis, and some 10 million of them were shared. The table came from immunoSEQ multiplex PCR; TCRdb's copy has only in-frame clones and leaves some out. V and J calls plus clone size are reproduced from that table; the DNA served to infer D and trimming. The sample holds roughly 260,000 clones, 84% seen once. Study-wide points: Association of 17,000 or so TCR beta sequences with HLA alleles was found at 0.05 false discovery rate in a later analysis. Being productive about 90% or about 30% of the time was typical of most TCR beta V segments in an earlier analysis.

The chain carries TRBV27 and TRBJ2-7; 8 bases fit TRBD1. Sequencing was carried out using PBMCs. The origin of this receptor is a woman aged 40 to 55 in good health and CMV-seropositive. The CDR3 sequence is CASKRQGIQYF. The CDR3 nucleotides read TGTGCCAGCAAGCGACAGGGGATTCAGTACTTC.